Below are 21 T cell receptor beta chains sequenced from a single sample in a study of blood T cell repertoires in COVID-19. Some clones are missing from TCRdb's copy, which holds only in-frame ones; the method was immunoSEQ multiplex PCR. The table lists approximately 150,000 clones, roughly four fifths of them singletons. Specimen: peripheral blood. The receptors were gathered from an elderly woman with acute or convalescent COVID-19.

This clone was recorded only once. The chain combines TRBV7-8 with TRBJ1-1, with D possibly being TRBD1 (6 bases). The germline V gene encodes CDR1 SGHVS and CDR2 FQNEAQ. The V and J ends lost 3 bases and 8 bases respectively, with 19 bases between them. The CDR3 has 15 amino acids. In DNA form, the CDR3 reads TGTGCCAGCAGCTTGTCCCGGGACAAGATCCCGGAAGCTTTCTTT. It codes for CASSLSRDKIPEAFF. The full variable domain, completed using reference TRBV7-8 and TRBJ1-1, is GAGVSQSPRYKVAKRGQDVALRCDPISGHVSLFWYQQALGQGPEFLTYFQNEAQLDKSGLPSDRFFAERPEGSVSTLKIQRTQQEDSAVYLCASSLSRDKIPEAFFGQGTRLTVV.

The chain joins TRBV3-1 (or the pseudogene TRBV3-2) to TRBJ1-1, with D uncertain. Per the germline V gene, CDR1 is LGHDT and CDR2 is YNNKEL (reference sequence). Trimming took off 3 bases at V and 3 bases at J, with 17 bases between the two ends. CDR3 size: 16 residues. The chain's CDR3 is CASSHQVRKRYTEAFF. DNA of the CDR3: TGTGCCAGCAGCCATCAAGTCAGGAAACGCTACACTGAAGCTTTCTTT.

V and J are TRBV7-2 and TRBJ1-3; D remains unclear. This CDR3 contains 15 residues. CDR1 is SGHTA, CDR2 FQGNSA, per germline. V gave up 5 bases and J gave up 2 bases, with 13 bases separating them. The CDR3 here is CASSPAGPPGNTIYF. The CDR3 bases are TGTGCCAGCAGCCCGGCAGGCCCTCCTGGAAACACCATATATTTT.

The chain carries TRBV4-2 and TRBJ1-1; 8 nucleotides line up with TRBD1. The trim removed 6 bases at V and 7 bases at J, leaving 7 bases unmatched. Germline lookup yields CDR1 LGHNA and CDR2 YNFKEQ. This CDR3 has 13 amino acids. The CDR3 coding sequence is TGTGCCAGCAGTCCCGGACAGGGCGTTGAAGCTTTCTTT. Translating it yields CASSPGQGVEAFF.

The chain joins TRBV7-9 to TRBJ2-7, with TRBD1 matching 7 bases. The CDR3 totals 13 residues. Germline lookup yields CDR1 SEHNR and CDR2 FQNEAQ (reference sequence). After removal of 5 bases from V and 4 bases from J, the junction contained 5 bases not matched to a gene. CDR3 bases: TGTGCCAGCAGCGCCGTACAGGGGTACGAGCAGTACTTC. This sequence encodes CASSAVQGYEQYF.

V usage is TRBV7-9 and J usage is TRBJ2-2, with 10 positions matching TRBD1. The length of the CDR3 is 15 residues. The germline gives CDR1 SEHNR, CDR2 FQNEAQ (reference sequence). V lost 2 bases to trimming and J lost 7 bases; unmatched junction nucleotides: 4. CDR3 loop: CASSLRQGAFGELFF. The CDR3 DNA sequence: TGTGCCAGCAGCTTAAGACAGGGGGCCTTCGGGGAGCTGTTTTTT.

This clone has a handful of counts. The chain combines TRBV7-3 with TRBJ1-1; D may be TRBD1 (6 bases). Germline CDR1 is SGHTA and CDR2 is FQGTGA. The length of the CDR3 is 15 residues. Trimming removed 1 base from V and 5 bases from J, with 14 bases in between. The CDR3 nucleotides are TGTGCCAGCAGCTTAAATGGACAGTGGTCTACTGAAGCTTTCTTT. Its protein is CASSLNGQWSTEAFF.

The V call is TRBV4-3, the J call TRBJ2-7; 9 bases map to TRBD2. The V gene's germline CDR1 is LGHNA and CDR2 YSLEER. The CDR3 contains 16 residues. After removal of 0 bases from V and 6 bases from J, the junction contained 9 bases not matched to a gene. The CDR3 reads CASSQEVSGSGGEQYF. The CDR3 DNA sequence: TGCGCCAGCAGCCAAGAGGTTAGCGGGAGCGGGGGCGAGCAGTACTTC.

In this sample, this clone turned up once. CDR3 sequence (DNA): TGCGCCAGCAGTACAGGGGTCGTCACTGAAGCTTTCTTT. This encodes CASSTGVVTEAFF. This chain links TRBV5-1 with TRBJ1-1; 7 nucleotides agree with TRBD1. Germline V gene data show CDR1 as SGHRS and CDR2 as YFSETQ. Trimming took 5 bases from V and 4 from J; bases not matched to a gene: 5. CDR3 length: 13 residues.

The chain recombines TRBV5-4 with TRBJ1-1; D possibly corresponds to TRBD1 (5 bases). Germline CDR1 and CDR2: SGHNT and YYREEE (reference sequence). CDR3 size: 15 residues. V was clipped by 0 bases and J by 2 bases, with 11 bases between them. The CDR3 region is CASSLGAGRNTEAFF. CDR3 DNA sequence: TGTGCCAGCAGCTTGGGGGCAGGGCGAAACACTGAAGCTTTCTTT.

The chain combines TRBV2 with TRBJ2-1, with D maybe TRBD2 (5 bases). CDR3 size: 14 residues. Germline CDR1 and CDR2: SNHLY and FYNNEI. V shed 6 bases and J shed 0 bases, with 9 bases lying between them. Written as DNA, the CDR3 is TGTGCCAGCAGGCCGGGGAGCTCCTACAATGAGCAGTTCTTC. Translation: CASRPGSSYNEQFF.

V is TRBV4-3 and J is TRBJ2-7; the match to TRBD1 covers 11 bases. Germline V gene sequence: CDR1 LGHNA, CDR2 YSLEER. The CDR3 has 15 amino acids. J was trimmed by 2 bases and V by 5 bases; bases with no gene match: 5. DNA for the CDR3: TGCGCCAGCAGCTATGGGACAGGGGGTACCTACGAGCAGTACTTC. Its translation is CASSYGTGGTYEQYF.

CDR3 bases: TGTGCCAGCAGCTTGAGGGGTGGGGCCAACGTCCTGACTTTC. Amino acids: CASSLRGGANVLTF. This chain links TRBV5-6 with TRBJ2-6; possible D gene TRBD1, 5 bases. In germline, CDR1 is SGHDT, CDR2 YYEEEE. The ends were cut back, 1 base at V and 3 bases at J, with 5 bases in the middle. The CDR3 has 14 amino acids.

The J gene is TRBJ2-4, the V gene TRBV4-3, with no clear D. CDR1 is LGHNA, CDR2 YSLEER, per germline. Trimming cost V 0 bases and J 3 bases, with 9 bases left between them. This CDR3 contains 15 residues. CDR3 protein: CASSQEYRFKNIQYF. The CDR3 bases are TGCGCCAGCAGCCAAGAATATCGGTTCAAAAACATTCAGTACTTC.

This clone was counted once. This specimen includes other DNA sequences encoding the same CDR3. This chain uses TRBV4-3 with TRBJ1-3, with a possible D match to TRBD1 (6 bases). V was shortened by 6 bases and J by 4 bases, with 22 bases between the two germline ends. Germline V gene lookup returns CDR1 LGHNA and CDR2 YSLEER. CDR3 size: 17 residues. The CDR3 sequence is CASSQTVGQLSGNTIYF. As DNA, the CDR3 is TGCGCCAGCAGTCAGACTGTAGGACAGTTATCCGGAAACACCATATATTTT.

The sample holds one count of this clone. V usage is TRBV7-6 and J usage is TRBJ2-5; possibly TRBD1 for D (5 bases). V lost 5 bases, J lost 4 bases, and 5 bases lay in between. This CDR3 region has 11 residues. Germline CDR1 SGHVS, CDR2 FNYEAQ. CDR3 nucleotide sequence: TGTGCCAGCAGCCAGGGAGAGACCCAGTACTTC. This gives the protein CASSQGETQYF.

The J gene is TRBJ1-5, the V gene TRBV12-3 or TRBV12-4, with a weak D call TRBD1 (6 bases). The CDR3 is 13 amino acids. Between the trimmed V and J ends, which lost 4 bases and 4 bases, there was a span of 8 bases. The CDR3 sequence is CASSSTGNQPQHF. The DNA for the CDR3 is TGTGCCAGCAGTTCTACAGGGAATCAGCCCCAGCATTTT.

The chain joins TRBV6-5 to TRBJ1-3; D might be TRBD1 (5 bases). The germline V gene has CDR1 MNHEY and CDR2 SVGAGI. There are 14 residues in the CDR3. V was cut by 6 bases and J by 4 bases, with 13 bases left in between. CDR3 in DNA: TGTGCCAGCAGCCCGGTAGGGGTCGGAAACACCATATATTTT. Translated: CASSPVGVGNTIYF.

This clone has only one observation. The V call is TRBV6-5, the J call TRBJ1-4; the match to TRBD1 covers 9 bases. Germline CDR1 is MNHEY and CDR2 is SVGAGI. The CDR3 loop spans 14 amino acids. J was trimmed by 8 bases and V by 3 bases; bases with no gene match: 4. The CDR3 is CASSYTGGREKLFF. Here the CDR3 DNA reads TGTGCCAGCAGTTATACAGGGGGCAGGGAAAAACTGTTTTTT.

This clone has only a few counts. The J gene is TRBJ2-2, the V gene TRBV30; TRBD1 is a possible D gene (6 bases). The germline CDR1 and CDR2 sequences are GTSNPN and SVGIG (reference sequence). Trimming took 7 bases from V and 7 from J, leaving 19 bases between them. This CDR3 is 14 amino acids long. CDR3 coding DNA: TGTGCCTCCAGGGGCCCTAGCATCGGCGGGGAGCTGTTTTTT. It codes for CASRGPSIGGELFF.

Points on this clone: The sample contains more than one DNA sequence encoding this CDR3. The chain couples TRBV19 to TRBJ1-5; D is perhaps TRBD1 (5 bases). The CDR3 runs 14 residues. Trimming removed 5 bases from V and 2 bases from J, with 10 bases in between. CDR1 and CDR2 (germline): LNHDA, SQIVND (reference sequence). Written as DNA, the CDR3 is TGTGCCAGTAGTCCCCAGGGCGGCAATCAGCCCCAGCATTTT. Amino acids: CASSPQGGNQPQHF.